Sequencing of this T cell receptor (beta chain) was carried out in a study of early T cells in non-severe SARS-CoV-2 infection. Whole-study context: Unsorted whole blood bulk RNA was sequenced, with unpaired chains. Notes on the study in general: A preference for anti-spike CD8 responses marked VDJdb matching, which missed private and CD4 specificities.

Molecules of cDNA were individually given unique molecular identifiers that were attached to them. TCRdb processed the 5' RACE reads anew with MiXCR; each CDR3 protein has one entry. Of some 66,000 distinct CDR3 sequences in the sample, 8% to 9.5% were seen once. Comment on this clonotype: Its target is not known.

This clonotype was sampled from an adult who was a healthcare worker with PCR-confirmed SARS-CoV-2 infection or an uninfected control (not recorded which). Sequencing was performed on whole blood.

The CDR3, as DNA: TGTGCCAGTACCCCAGTCGGGGTCTCCTACAATGAGCAGTTCTTC. This sequence encodes CASTPVGVSYNEQFF. This rearrangement joins TRBV19 to TRBJ2-1, with D maybe TRBD2 (5 bases). Trimming stripped 7 bases from V and 0 bases from J, with 13 bases between. Germline assignment: CDR1 LNHDA and CDR2 SQIVND (reference sequence). This CDR3 contains 15 residues.